This paragraph covers one T cell receptor (beta chain) sequence. What it binds is not known. This sample is drawn from a study of beta chain features in type 1 diabetes. Every isolated RNA sample was fully reverse transcribed, so sequencing captured expressed TCRB transcripts. Profiling relied on immunoSEQ multiplex PCR, and the TCRdb table lists in-frame clones only, not all of them. The data hold some 150,000 clones, with roughly 10% observed a single time. Regarding the study as a whole: A greater similarity of naive, central memory and Treg TCRB repertoires was seen among patients than among healthy donors. In all four CD4+ subsets, TCRB CDR3 length was significantly, moderately reduced in type 1 diabetes.

Germline CDR1 and CDR2: KGHSH and LQKENI. The CDR3 contains 16 residues. The V gene end was trimmed by 3 bases and the J gene end by 6 bases; junction bases not matched to a gene: 8. The chain joins TRBV18 to TRBJ1-5, with TRBD1 matching 10 bases. Sequences were obtained from central memory CD4+ T cells from blood. The receptor was isolated from a woman aged 30 to 39 with type 1 diabetes. The CDR3 loop is CASSPFADRGGQPQHF. The CDR3 nucleotides are TGTGCCAGCTCACCTTTTGCGGACAGGGGGGGTCAGCCCCAGCATTTT.